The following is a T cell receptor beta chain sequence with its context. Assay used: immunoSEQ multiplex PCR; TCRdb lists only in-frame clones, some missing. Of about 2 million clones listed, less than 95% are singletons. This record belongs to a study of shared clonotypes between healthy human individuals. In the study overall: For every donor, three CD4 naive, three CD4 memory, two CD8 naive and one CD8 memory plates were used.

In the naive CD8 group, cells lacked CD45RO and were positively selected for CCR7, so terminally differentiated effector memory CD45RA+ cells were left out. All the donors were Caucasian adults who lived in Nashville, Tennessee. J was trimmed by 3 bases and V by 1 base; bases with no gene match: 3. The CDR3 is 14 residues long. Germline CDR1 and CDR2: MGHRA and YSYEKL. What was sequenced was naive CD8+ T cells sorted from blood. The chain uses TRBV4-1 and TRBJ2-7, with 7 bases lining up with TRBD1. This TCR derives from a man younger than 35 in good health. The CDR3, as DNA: TGCGCCAGCAGCCAAGCCAGGGGGATCTACGAGCAGTACTTC. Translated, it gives CASSQARGIYEQYF.